This is a list of T cell receptor beta chains from one sample in a study of shared clonotypes between healthy human individuals. Sequenced by immunoSEQ multiplex PCR; TCRdb stores in-frame clones only, minus some. This table holds about 2,100,000 clones, roughly 91% found once. The specimen was naive CD8+ T cells from PBMCs. The receptors shown here come from a young man in good health. Some clones in this sample may be carry-over from other donors' samples. Both conserved end residues are part of each CDR3. The order of the fields is CDR3 protein, CDR3 DNA, J gene, clone size, V gene, D gene. A D gene is named only where the DNA matches it firmly. Clone size appears in some rows only: once, few, many, or a class for an expanded clone.

CDR3 protein: CASRDRAGYTF
CDR3 DNA: TGTGCCAGCCGTGATAGGGCTGGCTACACCTTC
J gene: TRBJ1-2
clone size: .
V gene: TRBV27
D gene: .

CDR3 protein: CASSLSYTIEETQYF
CDR3 DNA: TGTGCCAGCAGCTTATCATATACCATTGAAGAGACCCAGTACTTC
J gene: TRBJ2-5
clone size: .
V gene: TRBV7-9
D gene: .

CDR3 protein: CASSQVGSGNTIYF
CDR3 DNA: TGCGCCAGCAGCCAAGTCGGGTCAGGAAACACCATATATTTT
J gene: TRBJ1-3
clone size: .
V gene: TRBV4-3
D gene: .

CDR3 protein: CAWRPTGVYEQFF
CDR3 DNA: TGTGCCTGGCGTCCGACAGGGGTCTATGAGCAGTTCTTC
J gene: TRBJ2-1
clone size: .
V gene: TRBV30
D gene: TRBD1

CDR3 protein: CASSFPGRGRNSYEQYF
CDR3 DNA: TGTGCCAGCAGTTTCCCAGGTCGGGGGAGGAATTCCTACGAGCAGTACTTC
J gene: TRBJ2-7
clone size: .
V gene: TRBV28
D gene: .

CDR3 protein: CASSQWGGPDQPQHF
CDR3 DNA: TGCGCCAGCAGCCAGTGGGGGGGACCTGATCAGCCCCAGCATTTT
J gene: TRBJ1-5
clone size: once
V gene: TRBV4-1
D gene: .

CDR3 protein: CASSVGSTGAGEQFF
CDR3 DNA: TGTGCCAGCAGCGTAGGGTCCACCGGGGCGGGTGAGCAGTTCTTC
J gene: TRBJ2-1
clone size: .
V gene: TRBV9
D gene: .

CDR3 protein: CASSEGGRAHEQYF
CDR3 DNA: TGTGCCAGCAGTGAAGGCGGGAGGGCCCACGAGCAGTACTTC
J gene: TRBJ2-7
clone size: .
V gene: TRBV2
D gene: TRBD2

CDR3 protein: CASSSPGSGGGQYF
CDR3 DNA: TGTGCCAGCAGCTCCCCCGGATCCGGGGGCGGCCAGTACTTC
J gene: TRBJ2-5
clone size: .
V gene: TRBV7-9
D gene: .

CDR3 protein: CASSLRLAGVTGELFF
CDR3 DNA: TGTGCCAGCAGTTTACGACTAGCGGGAGTCACCGGGGAGCTGTTTTTT
J gene: TRBJ2-2
clone size: .
V gene: TRBV27
D gene: TRBD2

CDR3 protein: CASSTPPAGTRGEQFF
CDR3 DNA: TGTGCCAGCAGCACCCCGCCGGCGGGAACCCGGGGTGAGCAGTTCTTC
J gene: TRBJ2-1
clone size: .
V gene: TRBV7-9
D gene: .

CDR3 protein: CASSLKYRGITEAFF
CDR3 DNA: TGTGCCAGCAGCTTAAAGTATAGGGGCATCACTGAAGCTTTCTTT
J gene: TRBJ1-1
clone size: .
V gene: TRBV7-3
D gene: .

CDR3 protein: CSVETLSSYNEQFF
CDR3 DNA: TGCAGCGTTGAGACTCTGAGCTCCTACAATGAGCAGTTCTTC
J gene: TRBJ2-1
clone size: .
V gene: TRBV29-1
D gene: .

CDR3 protein: CASSLTSSSYEQYF
CDR3 DNA: TGTGCCAGCAGTTTAACTAGTTCCTCCTACGAGCAGTACTTC
J gene: TRBJ2-7
clone size: .
V gene: TRBV27
D gene: .

CDR3 protein: CASSLSGPGPSTDTQYF
CDR3 DNA: TGTGCCAGCAGCTTGAGCGGGCCCGGCCCTAGCACAGATACGCAGTATTTT
J gene: TRBJ2-3
clone size: .
V gene: TRBV7-9
D gene: .